The T cell receptor beta chain described here comes from a study of neurological immune-mediated disorders. Between the trimmed V and J ends, which lost 0 bases and 10 bases, there was a span of 13 bases. This CDR3 comprises 14 residues. The germline V gene has CDR1 SGHTA and CDR2 FQGNSA. MiXCR was run by TCRdb on the 5' RACE reads, yielding one entry per CDR3 protein. The table records tens of thousands of distinct CDR3 sequences, 4.5% of them present only once. This clonotype was recorded many times. The receptor was derived from a young man with multiple sclerosis. The sample consisted of PBMCs. The chain is built from TRBV7-2 and TRBJ2-1; D might be TRBD2 (7 bases). The CDR3 here is CASSLAGGAREQFF. CDR3 coding DNA: TGTGCCAGCAGCTTAGCGGGGGGGGCGCGGGAGCAGTTCTTC.